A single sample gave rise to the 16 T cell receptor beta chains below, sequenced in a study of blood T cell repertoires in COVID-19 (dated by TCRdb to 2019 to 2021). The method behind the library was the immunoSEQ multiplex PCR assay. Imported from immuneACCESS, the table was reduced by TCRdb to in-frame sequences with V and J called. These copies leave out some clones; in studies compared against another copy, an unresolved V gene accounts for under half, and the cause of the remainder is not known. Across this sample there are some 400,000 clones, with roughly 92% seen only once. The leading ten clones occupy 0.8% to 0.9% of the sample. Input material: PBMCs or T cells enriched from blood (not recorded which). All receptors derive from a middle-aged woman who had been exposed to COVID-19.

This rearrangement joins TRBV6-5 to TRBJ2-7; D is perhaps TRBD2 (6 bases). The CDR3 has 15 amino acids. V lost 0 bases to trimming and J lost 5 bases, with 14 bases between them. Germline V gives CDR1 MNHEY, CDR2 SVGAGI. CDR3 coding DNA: TGTGCCAGCAGTTACTCCCCCGGGACTTATGACGAGCAGTACTTC. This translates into CASSYSPGTYDEQYF.

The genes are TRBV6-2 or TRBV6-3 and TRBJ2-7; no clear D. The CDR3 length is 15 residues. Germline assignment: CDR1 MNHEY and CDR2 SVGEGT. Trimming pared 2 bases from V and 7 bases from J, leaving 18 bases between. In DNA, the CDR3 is TGTGCCAGCAGTTACCCCCCCGCGAGCCCTAGGGAGCAGTACTTC. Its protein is CASSYPPASPREQYF.

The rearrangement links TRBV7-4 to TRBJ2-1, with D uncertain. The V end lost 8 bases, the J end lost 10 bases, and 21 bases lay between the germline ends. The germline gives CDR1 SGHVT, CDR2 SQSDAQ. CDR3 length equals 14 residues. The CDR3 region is CASGPRISSKEQFF. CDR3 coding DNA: TGTGCCAGCGGCCCCCGGATTAGCTCGAAGGAGCAGTTCTTC.

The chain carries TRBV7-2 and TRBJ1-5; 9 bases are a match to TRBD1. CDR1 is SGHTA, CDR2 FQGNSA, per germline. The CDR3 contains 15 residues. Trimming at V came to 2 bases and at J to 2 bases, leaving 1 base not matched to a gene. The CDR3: CASSLRTGGNQPQHF. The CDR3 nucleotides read TGTGCCAGCAGCTTAAGGACAGGGGGCAATCAGCCCCAGCATTTT.

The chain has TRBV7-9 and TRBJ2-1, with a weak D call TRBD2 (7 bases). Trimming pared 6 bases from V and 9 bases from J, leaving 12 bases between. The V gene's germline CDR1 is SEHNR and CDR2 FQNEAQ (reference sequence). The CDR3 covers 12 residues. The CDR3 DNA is TGTGCCAGCAGGAACAGGGAGGGTGAGCAGTTCTTC. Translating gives CASRNREGEQFF.

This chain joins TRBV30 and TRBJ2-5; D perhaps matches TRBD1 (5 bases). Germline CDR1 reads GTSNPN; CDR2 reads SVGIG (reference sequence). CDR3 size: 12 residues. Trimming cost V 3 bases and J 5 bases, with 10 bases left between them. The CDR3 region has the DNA TGTGCCTGGAGCAGGGTCAGGGAGACCCAGTACTTC. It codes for CAWSRVRETQYF.

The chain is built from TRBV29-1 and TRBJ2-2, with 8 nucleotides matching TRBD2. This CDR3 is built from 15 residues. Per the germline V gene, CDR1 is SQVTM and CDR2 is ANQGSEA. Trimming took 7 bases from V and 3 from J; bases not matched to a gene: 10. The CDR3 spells CSAGLGLEYTGELFF. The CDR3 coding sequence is TGCAGCGCCGGCCTGGGACTAGAGTACACCGGGGAGCTGTTTTTT.

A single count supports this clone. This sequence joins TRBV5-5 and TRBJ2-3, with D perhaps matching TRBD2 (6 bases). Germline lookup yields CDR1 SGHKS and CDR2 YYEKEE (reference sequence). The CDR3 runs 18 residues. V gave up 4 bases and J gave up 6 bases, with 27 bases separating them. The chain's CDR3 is CASSLGPRLDSTSDTQYF. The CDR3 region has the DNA TGTGCCAGCAGCCTGGGACCTCGACTAGATTCCACGTCCGATACGCAGTATTTT.

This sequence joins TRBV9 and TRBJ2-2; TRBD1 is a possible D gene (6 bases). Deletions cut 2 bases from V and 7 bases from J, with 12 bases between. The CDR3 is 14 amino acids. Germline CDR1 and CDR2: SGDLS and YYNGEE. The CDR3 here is CASSVVQGLGELFF. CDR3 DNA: TGTGCCAGCAGCGTCGTACAGGGTCTCGGGGAGCTGTTTTTT.

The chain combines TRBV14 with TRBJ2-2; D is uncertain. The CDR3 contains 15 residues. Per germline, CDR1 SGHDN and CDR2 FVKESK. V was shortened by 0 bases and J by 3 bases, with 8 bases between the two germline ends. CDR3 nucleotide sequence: TGTGCCAGCAGCCAAGATTCCCGGTACACCGGGGAGCTGTTTTTT. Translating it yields CASSQDSRYTGELFF.

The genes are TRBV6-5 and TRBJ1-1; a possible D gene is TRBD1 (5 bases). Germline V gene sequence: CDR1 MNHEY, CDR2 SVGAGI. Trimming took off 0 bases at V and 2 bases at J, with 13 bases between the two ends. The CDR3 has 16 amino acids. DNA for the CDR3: TGTGCCAGCAGTTACTCTCTTCTAGGGGCCAACACTGAAGCTTTCTTT. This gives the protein CASSYSLLGANTEAFF.

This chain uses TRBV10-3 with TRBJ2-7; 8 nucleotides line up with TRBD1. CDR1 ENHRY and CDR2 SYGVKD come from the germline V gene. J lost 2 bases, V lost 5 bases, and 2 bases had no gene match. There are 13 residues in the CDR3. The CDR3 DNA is TGTGCCATCAGTCCGGGACAGGCCTACGAGCAGTACTTC. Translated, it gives CAISPGQAYEQYF.

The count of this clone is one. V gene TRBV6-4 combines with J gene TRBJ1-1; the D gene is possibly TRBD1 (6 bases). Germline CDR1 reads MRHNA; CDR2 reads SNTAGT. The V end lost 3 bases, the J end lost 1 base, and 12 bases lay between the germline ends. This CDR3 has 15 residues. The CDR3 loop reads CASSEGALGNTEAFF. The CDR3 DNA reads TGTGCCAGCAGTGAGGGGGCGCTGGGGAACACTGAAGCTTTCTTT.

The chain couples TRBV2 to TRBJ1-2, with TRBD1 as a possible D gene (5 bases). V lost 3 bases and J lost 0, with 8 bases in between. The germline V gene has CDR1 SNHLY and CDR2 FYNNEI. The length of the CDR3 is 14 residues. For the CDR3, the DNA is TGTGCCAGCAGTGACCCAGGGACTAACTATGGCTACACCTTC. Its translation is CASSDPGTNYGYTF.

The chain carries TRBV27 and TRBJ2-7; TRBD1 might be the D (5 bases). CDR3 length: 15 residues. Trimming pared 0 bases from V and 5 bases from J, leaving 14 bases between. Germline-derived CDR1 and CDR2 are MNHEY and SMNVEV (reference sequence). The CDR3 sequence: CASSLSGAPVNEQYF. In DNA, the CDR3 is TGTGCCAGCAGTTTATCAGGGGCGCCCGTCAACGAGCAGTACTTC.

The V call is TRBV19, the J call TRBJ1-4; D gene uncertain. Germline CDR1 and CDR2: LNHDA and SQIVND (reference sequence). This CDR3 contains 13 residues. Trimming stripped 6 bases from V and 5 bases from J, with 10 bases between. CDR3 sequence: CASRARSNEKLFF. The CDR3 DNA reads TGTGCCAGTAGGGCCCGATCAAATGAAAAACTGTTTTTT.